Following are 8 T cell receptor beta chains from one sample sequenced in a study of T cell responses to AZD1222 COVID-19 vaccine. Method: immunoSEQ multiplex PCR; TCRdb's copy keeps in-frame clones and lacks some. In the table there are approximately 180,000 clones, 70% to 90% of which are singletons. The material was peripheral blood, obtained 28 days after the second dose of the MenACWY control vaccine. The receptors stem from an adult who received the MenACWY meningococcal vaccine as a control.

V gene TRBV24-1 combines with J gene TRBJ2-1; TRBD2 matches at 12 bases. CDR3 length: 19 amino acids. Germline CDR1 is KGHDR and CDR2 is SFDVKD. V dropped 4 bases and J dropped 0; count of bases not matched to a gene: 9. As DNA, the CDR3 is TGTGCCACCAGTGACTTGGGACTAGCGGGCGACAGCTCCTACAATGAGCAGTTCTTC. It translates to CATSDLGLAGDSSYNEQFF.

The rearrangement uses TRBV13 and TRBJ1-2; D is unresolved. The CDR3 length is 16 residues. Trimming took off 5 bases at V and 5 bases at J, with 21 bases between the two ends. CDR1 and CDR2 from the germline V gene are PRHDT and FYEKMQ (reference sequence). This CDR3 reads CASSPGTGVWEYGYTF. The CDR3 region has the DNA TGTGCCAGCAGCCCTGGTACCGGGGTCTGGGAATATGGCTACACCTTC.

This chain connects TRBV28 to TRBJ1-3, with D possibly matching TRBD1 (5 bases). The CDR3 is 14 residues long. The V end lost 7 bases, the J end lost 0 bases, and 10 bases lay between the germline ends. CDR1 MDHEN and CDR2 SYDVKM come from the germline V gene. The CDR3, as DNA: TGTGCCAGCAAGGGACCGAACTCTGGAAACACCATATATTTT. Amino acid sequence: CASKGPNSGNTIYF.

The table lists this clone with a few counts. V gene TRBV6-2 or TRBV6-3 combines with J gene TRBJ1-2; D uncertain. The CDR3 is 12 amino acids. Germline loops: CDR1 MNHEY, CDR2 SVGEGT. Trimming took off 0 bases at V and 8 bases at J, with 7 bases between the two ends. The DNA of the CDR3 is TGTGCCAGCAGTTACTCGGCCTTGGGCTACACCTTC. Translated: CASSYSALGYTF.

The chain links TRBV2 to TRBJ2-7; a weak D match, TRBD2 (6 bases). Trimming shortened V by 6 bases and J by 0 bases, and 18 bases separated the two germline ends. The CDR3 is 16 residues long. Germline assignment: CDR1 SNHLY and CDR2 FYNNEI. This CDR3 is CASRDIPGLSSYEQYF. The CDR3 DNA follows: TGTGCCAGCAGAGACATACCGGGACTGAGCTCCTACGAGCAGTACTTC.

The V and J genes are TRBV6-5 and TRBJ2-7; perhaps TRBD1 as D (6 bases). Trimming took 6 bases from V and 5 from J, leaving 20 bases between them. Germline V gives CDR1 MNHEY, CDR2 SVGAGI. The CDR3 runs to 15 residues. The CDR3 loop reads CASRRGSLRFDEQYF. For the CDR3, the DNA is TGTGCCAGCAGGAGGGGGTCATTAAGGTTCGACGAGCAGTACTTC.

The V gene is TRBV28, the J gene TRBJ2-3; D gene ambiguous. The germline V and J ends were trimmed by 2 bases and 6 bases, with 21 bases remaining between them. This CDR3 is built from 17 residues. Germline V gene lookup returns CDR1 MDHEN and CDR2 SYDVKM. The CDR3 nucleotides are TGTGCCAGCAGTTTAAGACGGACGACAACGTTGGCCGATACGCAGTATTTT. Translated: CASSLRRTTTLADTQYF.

The chain has TRBV9 and TRBJ1-5; D call uncertain. The CDR3 has 14 amino acids. CDR1 is SGDLS, CDR2 YYNGEE, per germline. The V and J ends lost 0 bases and 4 bases respectively, with 8 bases between them. CDR3: CASSVGTANQPQHF. The CDR3 DNA sequence: TGTGCCAGCAGCGTAGGGACGGCGAATCAGCCCCAGCATTTT.